This TCR beta chain was retrieved from a study of PD-L1 blockade in urothelial cancer. At the level of the study: Prior chemotherapy in patients spanned 0 to 3 regimens. Across blood samples, T cells had a median count of around 140,000.

CDR3 length: 11 residues. CDR1 and CDR2 (germline): DFQATT, SNEGSKA (reference sequence). Generated by immunoSEQ multiplex PCR, the TCRdb table keeps only in-frame clones and is missing some. The table records about 40,000 clones, about 79% of them present only once. The chain uses TRBV20-1 and TRBJ2-7, with a tentative D call TRBD2 (5 bases). This material consisted of PBMCs, taken around atezolizumab (anti-PD-L1) treatment. This TCR derives from a man between 60 and 75 years old with urothelial cancer. The CDR3 here is CSVGLPGEQYF. In DNA, the CDR3 is TGCAGCGTGGGCCTACCGGGGGAGCAGTACTTC.